This T cell receptor (beta chain) was sequenced during a study of identical twins. This clonotype was detected only a few times. Its antigen remains unidentified. cDNA molecules carried unique molecular identifiers, and template switching added a universal primer site. TCRdb called the 5' RACE reads again in MiXCR, with one record for every CDR3 protein. The sample has about 690,000 distinct CDR3 sequences, approximately 6.1% seen once. Study outcomes and limitations: For cord blood, abundant beta clonotypes had fewer insertions, unlike memory repertoires, which showed none.

The clonotype originates from a man younger than 35 in good health. Sequenced sample: naive T cells sorted from blood.

The CDR3 is CASSLIQGPNNEQFF. In nucleotides, the CDR3 is TGTGCCAGCAGTTTAATCCAGGGGCCAAACAATGAGCAGTTCTTC. The V call is TRBV27, the J call TRBJ2-1, with D possibly matching TRBD1 (6 bases). V was pared by 2 bases and J by 5 bases, with 13 bases between. Germline CDR1 and CDR2: MNHEY and SMNVEV (reference sequence). The CDR3 has 15 amino acids.